One sample yielded the 30 T cell receptor beta chains listed below, sequenced in a study of blood T cells in healthy people across ages. A second PCR, run for roughly 7 to 11 cycles, used a sample-barcoded 5' primer plus a J-beta primer mix. MiXCR, applied by TCRdb to the 5' RACE reads, yields one record per CDR3 protein. The sample has 800,000 or so distinct CDR3 sequences, just under 25% seen once. These same data were also listed under a study on T cells of mothers and their children.

Sequencing was done on a sample of blood. The receptors stem from a boy under 18 in good health.

The rearrangement uses TRBV2 and TRBJ2-3, with 7 bases fitting TRBD2. The V segment lost 1 base and the J segment 1 base; nucleotides outside the gene matches: 5. Germline V gene data show CDR1 as SNHLY and CDR2 as FYNNEI. This CDR3 has 16 residues. CDR3 amino acids: CASSEGLAGGTDTQYF. CDR3 in DNA: TGTGCCAGCAGTGAAGGACTGGCGGGGGGCACAGATACGCAGTATTTT.

The rearrangement joins TRBV20-1 to TRBJ2-1; 9 nucleotides agree with TRBD2. Looked up from germline, CDR1 is DFQATT and CDR2 is SNEGSKA (reference sequence). V gave up 0 bases and J gave up 10 bases; unmatched junction bases: 13. The CDR3 has 16 residues. The CDR3 loop is CSARERGGAGGGEQFF. Here the CDR3 DNA reads TGCAGTGCTAGAGAACGAGGGGGTGCGGGAGGGGGCGAGCAGTTCTTC.

In its sample, this clonotype was seen once. The CDR3 sequence is CASSSWRGAYEQYF. DNA of the CDR3: TGTGCCAGCAGCTCATGGCGGGGGGCCTACGAGCAGTACTTC. The chain has TRBV5-5 and TRBJ2-7, with 8 bases aligning to TRBD2. There are 14 residues in the CDR3. With 3 bases clipped from V and 2 bases from J, the junction kept 4 bases outside the gene matches. CDR1 is SGHKS, CDR2 YYEKEE, per germline (reference sequence).

The V gene is TRBV20-1, the J gene TRBJ2-5; D unclear. The J call may be incorrect, as the DNA end agrees better with TRBJ2-7. The germline V gene encodes CDR1 DFQATT and CDR2 SNEGSKA (reference sequence). CDR3 size: 14 residues. In DNA, the CDR3 is TGCAGTGTAATGGAGACCGCAGGCTCCTACGAGCAGTACTTC. Residues: CSVMETAGSYEQYF.

This clonotype appeared a few times. The J gene is TRBJ2-5, the V gene TRBV9; 8 bases line up with TRBD2. The J call may not be correct, given that the DNA end is closer to TRBJ2-1. Per the germline V gene, CDR1 is SGDLS and CDR2 is YYNGEE. The CDR3 spans 16 residues. CDR3 bases: TGTGCCAGCAGCCAAGTAGGTCGCGGGAGGACGGATGAGCAGTTCTTC. Protein product: CASSQVGRGRTDEQFF.

The V call is TRBV7-2, the J call TRBJ2-1; D remains ambiguous. With the DNA end fitting TRBJ2-5 better, the J assignment may be wrong. Germline values: CDR1 SGHTA, CDR2 FQGNSA. The CDR3 is 14 residues long. In nucleotides, the CDR3 is TGTGCCAGCAGCTCCCTCGCCAGGCTGGAGACCCAGTACTTC. It codes for CASSSLARLETQYF.

This chain connects TRBV7-9 to TRBJ2-5; 9 nucleotides match TRBD1. Near its end, the DNA agrees better with TRBJ2-7, so the J call may be wrong. The CDR3 sequence is 14 residues long. Germline CDR1 SEHNR, CDR2 FQNEAQ (reference sequence). Here the CDR3 DNA reads TGTGCCAGCAGCACCGGGACAGGGTGGTACGAGCAGTACTTC. Amino acid sequence: CASSTGTGWYEQYF.

The rearrangement uses TRBV11-1 and TRBJ2-3; D not certain. The germline gives CDR1 SGHAT, CDR2 FQDESV (reference sequence). Deletions cut 3 bases from V and 2 bases from J, with 18 bases between. The CDR3 consists of 17 residues. CDR3 nucleotide sequence: TGTGCCAGCAGCTTCGGCGTGAATTGGCGGTCCACAGATACGCAGTATTTT. Translated: CASSFGVNWRSTDTQYF.

The chain combines TRBV10-3 with TRBJ2-3, with unresolved D. The CDR3 totals 16 residues. Germline V CDR1 and CDR2: ENHRY, SYGVKD. Deletions cut 2 bases from V and 3 bases from J, with 15 bases between. The CDR3 coding sequence is TGTGCCATCAGTGAGATGGAAAGGAAGGGAACAGATACGCAGTATTTT. Its protein product is CAISEMERKGTDTQYF.

A few counts support this clonotype. One junction end does not reproduce the germline sequence, and a read error may be involved. This sequence joins TRBV7-9 and TRBJ2-6; D might be TRBD1 or TRBD2, each matching 5 bases. This CDR3 is 15 amino acids long. Germline loops: CDR1 SEHNR, CDR2 FQNEAQ (reference sequence). The CDR3 bases are TGTGCCTCCATCGGGGTTAGGTCTGGGGCCAGCGTCCTGACTTTC. Translation gives CASIGVRSGASVLTF.

Comments on this clonotype: A junction boundary mismatches the germline segment, possibly from a read error. The chain carries TRBV5-6 and TRBJ1-5, with D unresolved. The CDR3 spans 12 residues. CDR1 is SGHDT and CDR2 is YYEEEE in the germline V gene. CDR3 coding DNA: TGTGCCAGCAGCTTGGGGGATCACCCCCAGCATTTT. Protein product: CASSLGDHPQHF. Filled out from reference TRBV5-6 and TRBJ1-5, the complete variable domain reads DAGVTQSPTHLIKTRGQQVTLRCSPKSGHDTVSWYQQALGQGPQFIFQYYEEEERQRGNFPDRFSGHQFPNYSSELNVNALLLGDSALYLCASSLGDHPQHFGDGTRLSIL.

This clonotype has just a few counts. V is TRBV27 and J is TRBJ2-7; a weak D match, TRBD1 (5 bases). This CDR3 region has 13 residues. The V gene lost 6 bases and the J gene lost 3 bases, with 12 bases spanning the gap. Per the germline V gene, CDR1 is MNHEY and CDR2 is SMNVEV (reference sequence). CDR3 protein: CASSSGQDYEQYF. The CDR3 region has the DNA TGTGCCAGCAGCTCCGGACAAGACTACGAGCAGTACTTC.

This chain links TRBV12-3 or TRBV12-4 with TRBJ1-1; D unresolved. Trimming shortened V by 7 bases and J by 6 bases, and 12 bases separated the two germline ends. CDR3 length: 12 residues. CDR3 sequence: CASMSYLSEAFF. The CDR3 DNA is TGTGCCAGCATGAGTTACCTCTCTGAAGCTTTCTTT.

This clonotype was counted only a few times. The chain employs TRBV7-2 and TRBJ1-3; D is unresolved. Between the trimmed V and J ends, which lost 5 bases and 0 bases, there was a span of 11 bases. CDR3 length: 15 amino acids. The germline gives CDR1 SGHTA, CDR2 FQGNSA. The CDR3 sequence is CASSRVPSSGNTIYF. DNA of the CDR3: TGTGCCAGCAGCCGAGTCCCTAGCTCTGGAAACACCATATATTTT.

This clonotype was counted a few times. The rearrangement joins TRBV5-6 to TRBJ2-3; D possibly corresponds to TRBD1 (6 bases). The V and J ends lost 0 bases and 7 bases respectively, with 21 bases between them. CDR3 length: 17 residues. Germline V gives CDR1 SGHDT, CDR2 YYEEEE. The CDR3 region has the DNA TGTGCCAGCAGCTTGGAATTGGGGACATTATCCCAGAATACGCAGTATTTT. It encodes CASSLELGTLSQNTQYF. Full variable domain (outside the CDR3, taken from reference TRBV5-6 and TRBJ2-3): DAGVTQSPTHLIKTRGQQVTLRCSPKSGHDTVSWYQQALGQGPQFIFQYYEEEERQRGNFPDRFSGHQFPNYSSELNVNALLLGDSALYLCASSLELGTLSQNTQYFGPGTRLTVL.

This clonotype was seen only a few times. This chain joins TRBV28 and TRBJ1-6, with D maybe TRBD1 (5 bases). V gave up 7 bases and J gave up 7 bases, with 11 bases separating them. Germline values: CDR1 MDHEN, CDR2 SYDVKM. This CDR3 has 13 residues. The CDR3 region is CASKAGRNSPLHF. The CDR3 DNA follows: TGTGCCAGCAAAGCAGGGCGGAATTCACCCCTCCACTTT.

This chain joins TRBV9 and TRBJ2-7; D may be TRBD1 or TRBD2 (5 bases each). V gave up 0 bases and J gave up 6 bases, with 10 bases separating them. Germline CDR1 SGDLS, CDR2 YYNGEE. The length of the CDR3 is 13 residues. CDR3 sequence: CASSVVSGSEQYF. CDR3 DNA: TGTGCCAGCAGCGTAGTTTCAGGGAGCGAGCAGTACTTC.

J is TRBJ1-4 and V is TRBV20-1; TRBD1 matches at 10 bases. The CDR3 loop spans 16 amino acids. V was pared by 5 bases and J by 3 bases, with 9 bases of the junction left unmatched. The V gene's germline CDR1 is DFQATT and CDR2 SNEGSKA (reference sequence). CDR3 coding DNA: TGCAGTGCTCCTTTCCCGGGACAGGGGTCTAATGAAAAACTGTTTTTT. Protein product: CSAPFPGQGSNEKLFF.

V and J are TRBV25-1 and TRBJ2-6; unclear D gene. V lost 2 bases, J lost 1 base, and 6 bases lay in between. CDR1 is MGHDK, CDR2 SYGVNS, per germline. This CDR3 region has 15 residues. The chain's CDR3 is CASSENSSGANVLTF. CDR3 DNA: TGTGCCAGCAGTGAAAACAGTTCTGGGGCCAACGTCCTGACTTTC.

The sample holds a few counts of this clonotype. This chain connects TRBV3-1 to TRBJ1-5; 10 bases map to TRBD1. This CDR3 has 17 amino acids. Germline V CDR1 and CDR2: LGHDT, YNNKEL (reference sequence). After removal of 3 bases from V and 1 base from J, the junction contained 6 bases not matched to a gene. In nucleotides, the CDR3 is TGTGCCAGCAGCCACGGGACAGGGGTTGGGAGCAATCAGCCCCAGCATTTT. This translates into CASSHGTGVGSNQPQHF.

This clonotype appeared once. This chain uses TRBV5-1 with TRBJ2-5; 11 bases map to TRBD1. Germline-derived CDR1 and CDR2 are SGHRS and YFSETQ. The trim removed 5 bases at V and 3 bases at J, leaving 3 bases unmatched. CDR3 length: 14 residues. The DNA of the CDR3 is TGCGCCAGCAGTATGGGACAGGGGGAAGAGACCCAGTACTTC. It yields the protein CASSMGQGEETQYF.

On this clonotype itself: The CDR3 carries no conserved terminal phenylalanine or tryptophan, so it likely arises from a read error. This rearrangement joins TRBV7-2 to TRBJ1-6; weak D call: TRBD1 (5 bases). The CDR3 sequence is 13 residues long. The V gene's germline CDR1 is SGHTA and CDR2 FQGNSA. Trimming removed 10 bases at V and 6 bases at J, with 13 bases between. The CDR3 spells CATSAQGNSPLHL. The CDR3 DNA reads TGTGCCACCTCGGCGCAGGGTAATTCACCCCTCCACTTG.

The chain joins TRBV29-1 to TRBJ2-1; no firm D call. This CDR3 contains 11 residues. Germline-derived CDR1 and CDR2 are SQVTM and ANQGSEA. V was shortened by 8 bases and J by 9 bases, with 14 bases between the two germline ends. The CDR3, as DNA: TGCAGCTCACAATTCACGAGTGAGCAGTTCTTC. The encoded protein is CSSQFTSEQFF.

The table lists this clonotype with a few counts. The chain carries TRBV18 and TRBJ1-1, with D possibly TRBD1 on 5 matching bases. Trimming took 6 bases from V and 6 from J, leaving 8 bases between them. The CDR3 is 11 residues long. Germline V gives CDR1 KGHSH, CDR2 LQKENI. The chain's CDR3 is CASSGGAEAFF. The CDR3 nucleotides read TGTGCCAGCTCGGGAGGGGCTGAAGCTTTCTTT. Based on the CDR3 plus reference TRBV18 and TRBJ1-1, the full variable domain is NAGVMQNPRHLVRRRGQEARLRCSPMKGHSHVYWYRQLPEEGLKFMVYLQKENIIDESGMPKERFSAEFPKEGPSILRIQQVVRGDSAAYFCASSGGAEAFFGQGTRLTVV.

This clonotype was counted only a few times. The chain has TRBV20-1 and TRBJ2-7; the D gene is possibly TRBD1 (6 bases). Trimming shortened V by 1 base and J by 3 bases, and 13 bases separated the two germline ends. The CDR3 is 14 amino acids. From germline, CDR1 is DFQATT and CDR2 SNEGSKA (reference sequence). This CDR3 is CSARGTDPNYEQYF. The CDR3 DNA reads TGCAGTGCTAGAGGGACAGATCCGAACTACGAGCAGTACTTC.

The chain uses TRBV28 and TRBJ1-5; D is unclear. Trimming pared 4 bases from V and 2 bases from J, leaving 9 bases between. This CDR3 has 14 amino acids. CDR1 is MDHEN, CDR2 SYDVKM, per germline. The DNA for the CDR3 is TGTGCCAGCAGTTACCCCCTTGGCAATCAGCCCCAGCATTTT. Amino acids: CASSYPLGNQPQHF. The full variable domain, with the rest looked up from reference TRBV28 and TRBJ1-5, is DVKVTQSSRYLVKRTGEKVFLECVQDMDHENMFWYRQDPGLGLRLIYFSYDVKMKEKGDIPEGYSVSREKKERFSLILESASTNQTSMYLCASSYPLGNQPQHFGDGTRLSIL.

There are a few counts of this clonotype. One end of the junction does not line up with germline, which may come from a read error. The chain combines TRBV20-1 with TRBJ2-3; TRBD2 matches 7 bases. This CDR3 has 15 residues. The germline V gene encodes CDR1 DFQATT and CDR2 SNEGSKA (reference sequence). In nucleotides, the CDR3 is TGCAGTGCTAGAGAGGGGAGGGTAGGCGCAGATGCGCAGTATTTT. Translation gives CSAREGRVGADAQYF.

The J gene is TRBJ2-7, the V gene TRBV7-6, with 7 bases aligning to TRBD2. Germline CDR1 reads SGHVS; CDR2 reads FNYEAQ. The V segment lost 5 bases and the J segment 6 bases; nucleotides outside the gene matches: 10. The CDR3 is 14 amino acids. The chain's CDR3 is CASSQEGLGPEQYF. CDR3 coding DNA: TGTGCCAGCAGCCAAGAAGGACTAGGCCCCGAGCAGTACTTC.

This clonotype was seen more than once but under ten times. CDR3 bases: TGTGCCAGCACGTGGGGCGCAACTAATGAAAAACTGTTTTTT. Protein product: CASTWGATNEKLFF. The chain has TRBV5-5 and TRBJ1-4, with TRBD1 as a possible D gene (5 bases). The CDR3 is 14 residues long. Trimming took off 6 bases at V and 0 bases at J, with 9 bases between the two ends. The germline CDR1 and CDR2 sequences are SGHKS and YYEKEE (reference sequence).

The V call is TRBV7-8, the J call TRBJ1-4; TRBD1 matches 8 bases. In germline, CDR1 is SGHVS, CDR2 FQNEAQ. The ends lost 4 bases at V and 3 bases at J; junction bases unmatched: 4. The CDR3 sequence is 15 residues long. The CDR3 reads CASSSEQGANEKLFF. The CDR3 DNA reads as TGTGCCAGCAGCTCCGAACAGGGGGCTAATGAAAAACTGTTTTTT.